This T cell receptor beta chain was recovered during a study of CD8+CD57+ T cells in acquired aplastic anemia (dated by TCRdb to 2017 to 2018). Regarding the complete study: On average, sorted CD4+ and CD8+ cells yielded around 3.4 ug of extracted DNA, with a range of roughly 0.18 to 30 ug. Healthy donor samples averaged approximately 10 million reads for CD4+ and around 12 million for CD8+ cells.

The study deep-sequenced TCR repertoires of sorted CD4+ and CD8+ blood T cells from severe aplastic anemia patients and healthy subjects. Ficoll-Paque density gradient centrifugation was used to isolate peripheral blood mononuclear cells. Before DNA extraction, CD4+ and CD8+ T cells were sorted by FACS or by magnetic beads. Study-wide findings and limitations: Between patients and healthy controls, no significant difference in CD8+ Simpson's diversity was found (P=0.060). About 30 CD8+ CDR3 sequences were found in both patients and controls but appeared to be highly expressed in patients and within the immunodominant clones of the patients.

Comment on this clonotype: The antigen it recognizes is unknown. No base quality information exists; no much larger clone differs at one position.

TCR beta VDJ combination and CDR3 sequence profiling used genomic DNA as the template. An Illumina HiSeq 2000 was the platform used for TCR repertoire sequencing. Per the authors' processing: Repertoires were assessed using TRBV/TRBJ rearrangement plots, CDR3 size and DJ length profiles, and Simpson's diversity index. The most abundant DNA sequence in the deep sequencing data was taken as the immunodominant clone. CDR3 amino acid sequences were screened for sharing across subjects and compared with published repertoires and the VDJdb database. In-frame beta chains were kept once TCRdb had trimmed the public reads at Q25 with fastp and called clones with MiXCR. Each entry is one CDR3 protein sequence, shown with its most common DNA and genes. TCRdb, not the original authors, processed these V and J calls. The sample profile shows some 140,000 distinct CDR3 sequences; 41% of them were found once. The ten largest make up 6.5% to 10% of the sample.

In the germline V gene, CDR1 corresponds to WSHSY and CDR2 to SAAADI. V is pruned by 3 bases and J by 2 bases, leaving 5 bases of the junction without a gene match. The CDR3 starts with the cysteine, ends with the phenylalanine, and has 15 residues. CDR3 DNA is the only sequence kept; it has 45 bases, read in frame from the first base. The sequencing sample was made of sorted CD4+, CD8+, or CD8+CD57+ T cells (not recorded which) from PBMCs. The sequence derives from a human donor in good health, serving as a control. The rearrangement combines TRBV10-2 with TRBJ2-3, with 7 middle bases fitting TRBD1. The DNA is TGCGCCAGCAGTGATGGGGACAGATCCACAGATACGCAGTATTTT. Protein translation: CASSDGDRSTDTQYF.